Listed below are T cell receptor beta chains from one sample, sequenced in a study of blood T cell repertoires in COVID-19. Only in-frame clones appear in the TCRdb table, and some are missing; sequencing was by immunoSEQ multiplex PCR. The sample yields around 250,000 clones, about 89% seen once. Material for sequencing was PBMCs or T cells enriched from blood (not recorded which). The receptors shown here come from a young woman who had recovered from COVID-19. CDR3s include the opening cysteine and the closing phenylalanine or tryptophan. D genes are given only for firm matches. Part of the rows lack a size; the others show once, few, many or a class for expanded clones.

TRBJ2-2	TRBD2	TRBV11-2	.	CASSFGAGGNTGELFF	TGTGCCAGCAGCTTCGGAGCGGGAGGGAACACCGGGGAGCTGTTTTTT
TRBJ2-7	.	TRBV24-1	.	CATSDLRGRGSYEQYF	TGTGCCACCAGTGATTTAAGGGGGAGGGGCTCCTACGAGCAGTACTTC
TRBJ1-3	.	TRBV7-2	.	CASSSPDSNSGNTIYF	TGTGCCAGCAGCTCCCCGGACAGCAACTCTGGAAACACCATATATTTT
TRBJ1-1	.	TRBV3-1/TRBV3-2	few	CASSQGQEAFF	TGTGCCAGCAGCCAAGGACAGGAAGCTTTCTTT
TRBJ1-1	.	TRBV7-2	.	CASRQNGGMNTEAFF	TGTGCCAGCAGACAAAACGGGGGGATGAACACTGAAGCTTTCTTT
TRBJ2-5	TRBD1	TRBV19	.	CASSSGTGVGETQYF	TGTGCCAGTAGTTCCGGGACAGGGGTAGGTGAGACCCAGTACTTC
TRBJ1-4	TRBD1	TRBV4-1	.	CASSPTGTGGADWEKLFF	TGCGCCAGCAGCCCCACTGGGACAGGGGGAGCCGATTGGGAAAAACTGTTTTTT
TRBJ2-1	.	TRBV25-1	.	CASSWGPEQFF	TGTGCCAGCAGCTGGGGGCCTGAGCAGTTCTTC
TRBJ1-5	TRBD1	TRBV28	.	CASSSQGARYQPQHF	TGTGCCAGCAGTTCACAGGGGGCGCGGTATCAGCCCCAGCATTTT
TRBJ1-2	TRBD1	TRBV18	.	CASSHGQGDGYTF	TGTGCCAGCTCCCATGGACAGGGTGATGGCTACACCTTC
TRBJ1-1	.	TRBV18	once	CASSTQGNTEAFF	TGTGCCAGCTCAACGCAGGGGAACACTGAAGCTTTCTTT
TRBJ2-1	TRBD2	TRBV7-3	.	CASGLSGRREQFF	TGTGCCAGTGGCCTTAGCGGGCGGCGGGAGCAGTTCTTC
TRBJ1-2	.	TRBV3-1/TRBV3-2	.	CASSQDYAGAGGYTF	TGTGCCAGCAGCCAAGATTATGCAGGGGCTGGAGGCTACACCTTC
TRBJ2-2	.	TRBV23-1	.	CASSQPPVSKTGELFF	TGCGCCAGCAGTCAGCCTCCGGTATCGAAGACCGGGGAGCTGTTTTTT
TRBJ2-7	TRBD1	TRBV6-2/TRBV6-3	.	CASSYPGQGKASF	TGTGCCAGCAGTTACCCCGGACAGGGGAAGGCCAGTTTC
TRBJ2-5	.	TRBV6-4	.	CASSRRDTQNQETQYF	TGTGCCAGCAGCCGACGGGACACCCAGAACCAAGAGACCCAGTACTTC
TRBJ1-5	.	TRBV15	.	CATSRDLKVRANQPQHF	TGTGCCACCAGCAGAGATCTTAAGGTGAGGGCCAATCAGCCCCAGCATTTT
TRBJ2-7	.	TRBV27	.	CASSPDNDTLMVHEQYF	TGTGCCAGCAGCCCGGATAACGACACCTTGATGGTCCACGAGCAGTACTTC
TRBJ2-1	.	TRBV12-2	.	CASRSLAGGIFYNEQFF	TGTGCAAGTCGCTCCCTAGCGGGAGGAATCTTCTACAATGAGCAGTTCTTC
TRBJ2-1	TRBD2	TRBV11-3	.	CASSFSGTDLDEQFF	TGTGCCAGCAGCTTTAGCGGGACCGACCTGGATGAGCAGTTCTTC
TRBJ2-5	TRBD2	TRBV2	.	CASSEAVAGGSRDQYF	TGTGCCAGCAGTGAAGCAGTAGCGGGAGGCTCCCGGGACCAGTACTTC
TRBJ2-7	.	TRBV9	.	CASSVDPGLPLEQYF	TGTGCCAGCAGCGTAGACCCGGGACTCCCCTTGGAGCAGTACTTC
TRBJ2-2	TRBD1	TRBV28	.	CASSFPGTGVNGELFF	TGTGCCAGCAGTTTCCCTGGGACAGGGGTTAACGGGGAGCTGTTTTTT
TRBJ2-3	.	TRBV10-3	.	CAILGGQSTDTQYF	TGTGCCATCCTCGGAGGGCAGAGCACAGATACGCAGTATTTT
TRBJ1-5	TRBD1	TRBV7-2	.	CASSSPTGENSNQPQHF	TGTGCCAGCAGCTCTCCGACAGGGGAAAATAGCAATCAGCCCCAGCATTTT